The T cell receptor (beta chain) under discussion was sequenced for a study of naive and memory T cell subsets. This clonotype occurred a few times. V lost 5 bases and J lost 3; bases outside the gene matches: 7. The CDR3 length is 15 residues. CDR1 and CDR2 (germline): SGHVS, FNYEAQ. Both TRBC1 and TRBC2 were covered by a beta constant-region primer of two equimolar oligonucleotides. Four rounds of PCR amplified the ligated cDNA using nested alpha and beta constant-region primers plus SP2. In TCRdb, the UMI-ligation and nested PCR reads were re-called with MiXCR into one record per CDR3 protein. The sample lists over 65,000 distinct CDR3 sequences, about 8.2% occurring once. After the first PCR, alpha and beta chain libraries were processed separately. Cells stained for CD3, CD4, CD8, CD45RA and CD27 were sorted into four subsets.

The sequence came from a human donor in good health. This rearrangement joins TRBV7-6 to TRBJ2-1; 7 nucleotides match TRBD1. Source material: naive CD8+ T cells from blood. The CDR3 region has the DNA TGTGCCAGCAGCCCTCCGACAGGGTACTACAATGAGCAGTTCTTC. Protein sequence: CASSPPTGYYNEQFF. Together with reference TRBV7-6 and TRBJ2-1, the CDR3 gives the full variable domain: GAGVSQSPRYKVTKRGQDVALRCDPISGHVSLYWYRQALGQGPEFLTYFNYEAQQDKSGLPNDRFSAERPEGSISTLTIQRTEQRDSAMYRCASSPPTGYYNEQFFGPGTRLTVL.